Each of the 22 T cell receptor beta chains below was sequenced from the same sample in a study of T cells in Graves' hyperthyroidism and ophthalmopathy. TCR beta CDR3 regions were amplified from RNA. An initial round of RT-PCR targeting the TCR CDR3 relied on the HTBI primer set. TCRdb re-called the multiplex PCR reads through MiXCR, storing one row per CDR3 protein. The sample yields around 240,000 distinct CDR3 sequences, roughly 15% seen once. Sample: blood. These receptors all stem from a woman aged 40 to 55 with Graves' hyperthyroidism that later progressed to Graves' ophthalmopathy.

The J gene is TRBJ1-2, the V gene TRBV19; TRBD1 agrees at 7 bases. Germline assignment: CDR1 LNHDA and CDR2 SQIVND (reference sequence). The CDR3 is made up of 12 amino acids. V lost 8 bases to trimming and J lost 4 bases; unmatched junction nucleotides: 4. CDR3 coding DNA: TGTGCCAGTGCGGGACAGCTCTATGGCTACACCTTC. As protein: CASAGQLYGYTF.

This clonotype occurred many times. V and J are TRBV12-5 and TRBJ2-2, with 8 bases fitting TRBD2. Trimming took 0 bases from V and 1 from J; bases not matched to a gene: 4. Germline CDR1 LGHNT, CDR2 FRNRAP. The CDR3 is 17 residues long. For the CDR3, the DNA is TGTGCTAGTGGTTTGGTACTGGCGGGAGGGAACACCGGGGAGCTGTTTTTT. Encoded protein: CASGLVLAGGNTGELFF.

The chain carries TRBV7-9 and TRBJ2-1, with unresolved D. With 4 bases removed from V and 4 bases from J, the gap between germline ends came to 14 bases. This CDR3 comprises 15 residues. Germline V gene sequence: CDR1 SEHNR, CDR2 FQNEAQ (reference sequence). The CDR3 is CASSSKGPSYNEQFF. CDR3 coding DNA: TGTGCCAGCAGCTCCAAGGGCCCTTCGTACAATGAGCAGTTCTTC.

This clonotype was counted between two and nine times. One end of the junction is discordant with germline, which a read error may explain. V usage is TRBV7-8 and J usage is TRBJ2-1; 11 bases match TRBD2. Judging by the DNA end, TRBJ2-7 fits better; the J call may be wrong. The germline gives CDR1 SGHVS, CDR2 FQNEAQ. This CDR3 contains 20 residues. This CDR3 reads CASSFTKTKTSGAPYNEQYF. CDR3 nucleotide sequence: TGCGCCAGCAGCTTTACAAAAACTAAGACTAGCGGGGCCCCTTACAATGAGCAGTACTTC.

This clonotype was detected a few times. The chain carries TRBV9 and TRBJ2-7; D possibly uses TRBD1 or TRBD2 (5 bases each). With 2 bases removed from V and 6 bases from J, the gap between germline ends came to 15 bases. The CDR3 is 14 residues long. CDR1 is SGDLS and CDR2 is YYNGEE in the germline V gene. The CDR3 sequence: CASSVGTDYCEQYF. In DNA, the CDR3 is TGTGCCAGCAGCGTTGGGACGGATTACTGCGAGCAGTACTTC.

This clonotype was observed at least ten times. In DNA form, the CDR3 reads TGTGCCAGCAGTTTAGGGTCGGGACGCACAGATACGCAGTATTTT. Translation gives CASSLGSGRTDTQYF. The chain combines TRBV27 with TRBJ2-3; D may be TRBD1 or TRBD2 (5 bases each). The germline V and J ends were trimmed by 2 bases and 1 base, with 10 bases remaining between them. The CDR3 is 15 residues long. Germline V gene sequence: CDR1 MNHEY, CDR2 SMNVEV (reference sequence).

This clonotype was seen at least ten times. This rearrangement joins TRBV4-1 to TRBJ2-5; a weak D match, TRBD2 (5 bases). The CDR3 has 14 amino acids. Trimming stripped 5 bases from V and 5 bases from J, with 15 bases between. From germline, CDR1 is MGHRA and CDR2 YSYEKL. The CDR3 DNA sequence: TGCGCCAGCAGCGTAATACTAGGAACCGAGACCCAGTACTTC. It is translated as CASSVILGTETQYF.

In its sample, this clonotype was seen many times. The chain is built from TRBV9 and TRBJ2-2; TRBD2 aligns across 10 bases. The germline V gene has CDR1 SGDLS and CDR2 YYNGEE. The V and J ends lost 3 bases and 0 bases, in that order; junction bases with no gene match: 11. The CDR3 runs to 19 residues. CDR3 protein: CASSGKLAGESSNTGELFF. In DNA form, the CDR3 reads TGTGCCAGCAGCGGAAAGCTAGCGGGAGAGAGTTCGAACACCGGGGAGCTGTTTTTT. The full variable domain, its missing parts supplied by reference TRBV9 and TRBJ2-2, is DSGVTQTPKHLITATGQRVTLRCSPRSGDLSVYWYQQSLDQGLQFLIQYYNGEERAKGNILERFSAQQFPDLHSELNLSSLELGDSALYFCASSGKLAGESSNTGELFFGEGSRLTVL.

This clonotype was detected a few times. The chain recombines TRBV7-2 with TRBJ1-2; D is perhaps TRBD1 (6 bases). Germline CDR1 is SGHTA and CDR2 is FQGNSA. This CDR3 comprises 14 residues. V was cut by 0 bases and J by 5 bases, with 10 bases left in between. The CDR3 reads CASSLARTDYGYTF. DNA for the CDR3: TGTGCCAGCAGCTTAGCCCGGACAGATTATGGCTACACCTTC.

At least ten counts were recorded for this clonotype. V usage is TRBV4-2 and J usage is TRBJ2-2; no firm D call. Germline V CDR1 and CDR2: LGHNA, YNFKEQ. The CDR3 covers 17 residues. Trimming took off 1 base at V and 2 bases at J, with 14 bases between the two ends. CDR3 nucleotides: TGTGCCAGCAGCCAAGGGGCAGGTTCTGTAAACACCGGGGAGCTGTTTTTT. It codes for CASSQGAGSVNTGELFF.

There are many counts of this clonotype. The V call is TRBV7-9, the J call TRBJ2-5; 7 nucleotides align to TRBD2. CDR3 length: 16 residues. Germline V CDR1 and CDR2: SEHNR, FQNEAQ (reference sequence). Losses at the gene ends were 2 bases for V and 1 base for J; bases not matched to a gene: 7. The chain's CDR3 is CASSLTGGFGQETQYF. Written as DNA, the CDR3 is TGTGCCAGCAGCTTAACGGGGGGATTCGGCCAAGAGACCCAGTACTTC. The entire variable domain, with the rest obtained from reference TRBV7-9 and TRBJ2-5, is as follows: DTGVSQNPRHKITKRGQNVTFRCDPISEHNRLYWYRQTLGQGPEFLTYFQNEAQLEKSRLLSDRFSAERPKGSFSTLEIQRTEQGDSAMYLCASSLTGGFGQETQYFGPGTRLLVL.

This clonotype has more than one count but fewer than ten. The chain employs TRBV4-1 and TRBJ2-2; tentatively, D is TRBD2 (7 bases). Trimming left V 4 bases short and J 3 bases short, with 18 bases between. Germline V gene lookup returns CDR1 MGHRA and CDR2 YSYEKL. The CDR3 is 17 amino acids. The CDR3 DNA is TGCGCCAGCAGCCTACAAGGCGGGGGCACTTACACCGGGGAGCTGTTTTTT. Residues: CASSLQGGGTYTGELFF.

This clonotype was observed many times. This chain joins TRBV7-2 and TRBJ1-2; perhaps TRBD1 as D (6 bases). Germline-derived CDR1 and CDR2 are SGHTA and FQGNSA. The CDR3 covers 13 residues. V lost 5 bases to trimming and J lost 5 bases, with 12 bases between them. CDR3 DNA: TGTGCCAGCAGCAGAGGGGGTCTATATGGCTACACCTTC. It specifies CASSRGGLYGYTF.

In this sample, this clonotype turned up a few times. A much larger clone sits a single nucleotide away, making a read error possible. The chain is built from TRBV28 and TRBJ2-7; possibly TRBD2 for D (6 bases). Between the trimmed V and J ends, which lost 6 bases and 6 bases, there was a span of 21 bases. The CDR3 spans 15 residues. Germline CDR1 MDHEN, CDR2 SYDVKM. Written as DNA, the CDR3 is TGTGCCAGCAGCCGACCTAGCGAGACTGTGTTCGAGCAGTACTTC. It translates to CASSRPSETVFEQYF.

This rearrangement joins TRBV19 to TRBJ1-6, with 8 bases that match TRBD1. This CDR3 is built from 15 residues. Germline assignment: CDR1 LNHDA and CDR2 SQIVND (reference sequence). J lost 7 bases, V lost 7 bases, and 9 bases had no gene match. The CDR3 region has the DNA TGTGCCAGTAATCCCTCGGACAGGGACAATTCACCCCTCCACTTT. Translated: CASNPSDRDNSPLHF.

This clonotype was counted at least ten times. V is TRBV28 and J is TRBJ2-3; 10 bases agree with TRBD2. Germline CDR1 and CDR2: MDHEN and SYDVKM. There are 16 residues in the CDR3. The V segment lost 5 bases and the J segment 5 bases; nucleotides outside the gene matches: 10. The CDR3 is CASSPTSGLARDTQYF. In DNA, the CDR3 is TGTGCCAGCAGTCCGACCTCGGGACTAGCGAGAGATACGCAGTATTTT.

This clonotype was detected ten times or more. The J gene is TRBJ2-7, the V gene TRBV5-5, with 9 bases that match TRBD1. Trimming took 4 bases from V and 3 from J; bases not matched to a gene: 5. This CDR3 comprises 14 residues. Per germline, CDR1 SGHKS and CDR2 YYEKEE (reference sequence). CDR3 sequence: CASSRQGEFYEQYF. The CDR3 coding sequence is TGTGCCAGCAGCAGACAGGGGGAGTTCTACGAGCAGTACTTC. The whole variable domain, remainder taken from reference TRBV5-5 and TRBJ2-7, is DAGVTQSPTHLIKTRGQQVTLRCSPISGHKSVSWYQQVLGQGPQFIFQYYEKEERGRGNFPDRFSARQFPNYSSELNVNALLLGDSALYLCASSRQGEFYEQYFGPGTRLTVT.

This clonotype was counted many times. This chain uses TRBV18 with TRBJ1-3; no firm D call. This CDR3 is built from 16 residues. CDR1 and CDR2 (germline): KGHSH, LQKENI. Trimming cost V 2 bases and J 2 bases, with 13 bases left between them. For the CDR3, the DNA is TGTGCCAGCTCACCAGCGGCACCGAGCACTGGAAACACCATATATTTT. This encodes CASSPAAPSTGNTIYF.

This chain connects TRBV6-1 to TRBJ1-1; TRBD1 aligns across 8 bases. The trim removed 6 bases at V and 5 bases at J, leaving 14 bases unmatched. The CDR3 sequence is 16 residues long. The germline CDR1 and CDR2 sequences are MNHNS and SASEGT. CDR3 amino acids: CASSLNQGQGRTEAFF. The CDR3 nucleotides read TGTGCCAGCAGCCTAAACCAAGGACAGGGCAGAACTGAAGCTTTCTTT.

This clonotype was counted many times. The rearrangement uses TRBV6-2 or TRBV6-3 and TRBJ2-5; 10 bases map to TRBD1. Germline assignment: CDR1 MNHEY and CDR2 SVGEGT. V gave up 8 bases and J gave up 3 bases; unmatched junction bases: 15. The CDR3 runs to 17 residues. In nucleotides, the CDR3 is TGTGCCAGCTACCTCAGGCCCGGACAGGGGGAAGAAGAGACCCAGTACTTC. As protein: CASYLRPGQGEEETQYF.

Ten or more counts support this clonotype. The chain recombines TRBV30 with TRBJ1-4; no clear D. Trimming took off 1 base at V and 0 bases at J, with 6 bases between the two ends. CDR3 length: 14 amino acids. Looked up from germline, CDR1 is GTSNPN and CDR2 is SVGIG (reference sequence). CDR3: CAWSGAATNEKLFF. CDR3 in DNA: TGTGCCTGGAGTGGGGCAGCAACTAATGAAAAACTGTTTTTT.

This clonotype was seen ten or more times. The rearrangement links TRBV7-6 to TRBJ2-7, with a weak D call TRBD2 (6 bases). Trimming stripped 1 base from V and 3 bases from J, with 13 bases between. The CDR3 spans 15 residues. CDR1 and CDR2 (germline): SGHVS, FNYEAQ. The CDR3 is CASSLEVSGYYEQYF. CDR3 sequence (DNA): TGTGCCAGCAGCTTAGAAGTGAGCGGGTACTACGAGCAGTACTTC.